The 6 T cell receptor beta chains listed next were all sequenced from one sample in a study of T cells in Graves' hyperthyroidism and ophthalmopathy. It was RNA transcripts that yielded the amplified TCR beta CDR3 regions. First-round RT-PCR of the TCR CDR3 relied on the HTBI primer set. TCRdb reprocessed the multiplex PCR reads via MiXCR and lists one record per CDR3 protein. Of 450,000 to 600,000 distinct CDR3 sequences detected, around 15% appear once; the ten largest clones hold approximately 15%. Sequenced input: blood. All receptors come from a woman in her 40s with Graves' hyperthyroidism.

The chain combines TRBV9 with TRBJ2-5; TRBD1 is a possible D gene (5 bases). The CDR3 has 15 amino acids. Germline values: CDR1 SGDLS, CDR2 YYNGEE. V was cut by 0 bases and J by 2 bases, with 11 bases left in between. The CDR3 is CASSVEGLGQETQYF. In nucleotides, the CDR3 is TGTGCCAGCAGCGTAGAGGGGCTAGGACAAGAGACCCAGTACTTC.

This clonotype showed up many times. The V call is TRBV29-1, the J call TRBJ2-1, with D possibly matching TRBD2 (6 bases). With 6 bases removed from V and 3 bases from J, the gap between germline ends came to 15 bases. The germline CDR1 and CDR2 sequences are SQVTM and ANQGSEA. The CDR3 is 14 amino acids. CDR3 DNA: TGCAGCGTGGCGGGTAGCGGACTCTACAATGAGCAGTTCTTC. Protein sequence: CSVAGSGLYNEQFF.

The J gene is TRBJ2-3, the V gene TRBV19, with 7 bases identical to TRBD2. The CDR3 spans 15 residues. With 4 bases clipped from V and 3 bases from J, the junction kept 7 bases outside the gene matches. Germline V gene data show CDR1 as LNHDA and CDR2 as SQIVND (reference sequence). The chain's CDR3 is CASSKQPGGTDTQYF. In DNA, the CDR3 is TGTGCCAGTAGTAAACAACCGGGAGGAACAGATACGCAGTATTTT.

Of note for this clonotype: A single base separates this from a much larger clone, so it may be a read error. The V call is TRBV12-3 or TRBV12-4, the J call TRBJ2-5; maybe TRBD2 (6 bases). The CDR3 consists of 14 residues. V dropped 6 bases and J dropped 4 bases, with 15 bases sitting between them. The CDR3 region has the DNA TGTGCCAGCAGGTTTCGGCAGGGAGGAGAGACCCAGTACTTC. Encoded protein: CASRFRQGGETQYF.

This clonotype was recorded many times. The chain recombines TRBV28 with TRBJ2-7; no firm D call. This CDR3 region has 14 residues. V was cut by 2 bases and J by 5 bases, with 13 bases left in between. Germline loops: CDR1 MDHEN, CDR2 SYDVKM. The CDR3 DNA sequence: TGTGCCAGCAGTTTAACAAGTACCCCCAACGAGCAGTACTTC. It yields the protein CASSLTSTPNEQYF.

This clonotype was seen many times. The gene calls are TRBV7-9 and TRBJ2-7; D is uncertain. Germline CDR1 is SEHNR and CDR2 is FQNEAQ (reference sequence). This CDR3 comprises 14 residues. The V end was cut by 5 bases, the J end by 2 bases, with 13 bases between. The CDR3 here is CASSPIQATYEQYF. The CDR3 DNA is TGTGCCAGCAGCCCCATCCAGGCCACCTACGAGCAGTACTTC.